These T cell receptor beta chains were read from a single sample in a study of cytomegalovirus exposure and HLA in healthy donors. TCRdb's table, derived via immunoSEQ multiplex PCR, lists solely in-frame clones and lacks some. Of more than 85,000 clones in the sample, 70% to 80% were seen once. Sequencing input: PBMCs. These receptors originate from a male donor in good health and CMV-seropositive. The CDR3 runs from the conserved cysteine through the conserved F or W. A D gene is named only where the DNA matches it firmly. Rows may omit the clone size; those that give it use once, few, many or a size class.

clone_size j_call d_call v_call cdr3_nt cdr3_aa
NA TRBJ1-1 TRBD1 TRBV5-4 TGTGCCAGCAGCCGGGACAGGGCCGGGACTGAAGCTTTCTTT CASSRDRAGTEAFF
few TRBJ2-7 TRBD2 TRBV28 TGTGCCAGCAGTTTAATTGGCGGGGGACTATATCAATACGAGCAGTACTTC CASSLIGGGLYQYEQYF
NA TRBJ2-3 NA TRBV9 TGTGCCAGCAGCCCAGGGGTGGGGGCGGGAGATACGCAGTATTTT CASSPGVGAGDTQYF
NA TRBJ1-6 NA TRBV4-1 TGCGCCAGCAGCCAAGACCTATCGGGGGAAACCTATAATTCACCCCTCCACTTT CASSQDLSGETYNSPLHF
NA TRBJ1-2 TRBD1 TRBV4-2 TGTGCCAGCAGCCAAGAAGACAGGGTCCCCAACTATGGCTACACCTTC CASSQEDRVPNYGYTF
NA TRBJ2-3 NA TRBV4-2 TGTGCCAGCAGCCAAAGGCTAGCAGCCAGCACAGATACGCAGTATTTT CASSQRLAASTDTQYF
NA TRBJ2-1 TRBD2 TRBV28 TGTGCCAGCAAGAGCGGGGCCTCCTACAATGAGCAGTTCTTC CASKSGASYNEQFF
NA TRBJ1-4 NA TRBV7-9 TGTGCCAGCAGTCGTACACTCGGACATCAAGACAAGGAAAAACTGTTTTTT CASSRTLGHQDKEKLFF
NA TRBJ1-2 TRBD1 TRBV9 TGTGCCAGCAGCCCCAGGGACAGTATTCGGAACTATGGCTACACCTTC CASSPRDSIRNYGYTF
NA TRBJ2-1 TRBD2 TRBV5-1 TGCGCCAGCAGCTCGGGACTAGCAGTATACAATGAGCAGTTCTTC CASSSGLAVYNEQFF
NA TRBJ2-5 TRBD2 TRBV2 TGTGCCAGCACCCAAGGGACTAGCGGGGGTGAGCAGTACTTC CASTQGTSGGEQYF
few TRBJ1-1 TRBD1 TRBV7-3 TGTGCCAGCAGCAGGCAGACAGGGGACACTGAAGCTTTCTTT CASSRQTGDTEAFF
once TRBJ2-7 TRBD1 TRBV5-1 TGCGCCAGCAGGCCCGGGACAGGGAGCTACGAGCAGTACTTC CASRPGTGSYEQYF
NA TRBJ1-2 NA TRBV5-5 TGTGCCAGCAGCTTGGGGGGGGCTAACTATGGCTACACCTTC CASSLGGANYGYTF